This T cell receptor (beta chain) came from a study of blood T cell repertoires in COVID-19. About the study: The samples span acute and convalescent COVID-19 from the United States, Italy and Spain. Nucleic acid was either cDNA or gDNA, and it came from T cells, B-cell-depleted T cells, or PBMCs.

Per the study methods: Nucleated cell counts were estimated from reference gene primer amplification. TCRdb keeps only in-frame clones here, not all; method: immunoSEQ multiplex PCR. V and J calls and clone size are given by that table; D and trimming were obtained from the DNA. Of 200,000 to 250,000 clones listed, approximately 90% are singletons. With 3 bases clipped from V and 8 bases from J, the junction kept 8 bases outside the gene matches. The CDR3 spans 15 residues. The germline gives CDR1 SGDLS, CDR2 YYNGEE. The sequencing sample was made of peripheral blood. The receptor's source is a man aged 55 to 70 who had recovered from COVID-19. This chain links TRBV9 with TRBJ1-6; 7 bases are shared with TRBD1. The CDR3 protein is CASSAGGQSDSPLHF. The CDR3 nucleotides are TGTGCCAGCAGCGCAGGGGGACAGTCTGATTCACCCCTCCACTTT.